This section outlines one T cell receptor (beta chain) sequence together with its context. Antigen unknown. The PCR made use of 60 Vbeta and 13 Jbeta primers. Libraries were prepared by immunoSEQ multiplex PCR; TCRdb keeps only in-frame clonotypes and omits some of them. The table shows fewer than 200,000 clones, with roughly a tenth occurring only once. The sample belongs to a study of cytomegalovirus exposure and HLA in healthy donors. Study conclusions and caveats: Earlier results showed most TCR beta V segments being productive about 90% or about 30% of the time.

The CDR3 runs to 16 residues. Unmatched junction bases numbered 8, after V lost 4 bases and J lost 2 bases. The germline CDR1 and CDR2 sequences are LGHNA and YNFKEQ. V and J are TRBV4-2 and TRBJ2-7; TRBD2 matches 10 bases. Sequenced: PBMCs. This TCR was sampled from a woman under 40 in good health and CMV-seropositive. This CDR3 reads CASSRSSGRPTYEQYF. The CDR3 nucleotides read TGTGCCAGCAGCCGGAGTAGCGGGAGGCCTACCTACGAGCAGTACTTC.